The T cell receptor (beta chain) described here comes from a study of chemoradiotherapy in HPV16-positive cancers. Looking at the study overall: Candidate HPV-specific T-cell clones and common TCR motifs came from functional assays in two HPV16-positive patients. The study's findings and limits: Non-HPV-specific T cells did not expand in tumors during treatment, whereas candidate HPV-specific clones and E7-related motifs did. Only a couple of HPV16-positive patients supplied the functional HPV-specificity definition.

Note on this clone: Its specificity is not known.

Using immunoSEQ multiplex PCR, the repertoire was profiled, and TCRdb retains in-frame clones only, with some absent. Of 10,000 to 15,000 clones detected, roughly 70% appear once; the ten largest clones hold about 7%. The CDR3 length is 14 residues. V dropped 3 bases and J dropped 4 bases, with 12 bases sitting between them. The V gene's germline CDR1 is LGHNA and CDR2 YNFKEQ. Sample collection was performed from a patient who underwent chemoradiotherapy. The J gene is TRBJ1-2, the V gene TRBV4-2; D is possibly TRBD1 (6 bases). The receptor's source is a human donor with HPV-associated anogenital cancer. Written as DNA, the CDR3 is TGTGCCAGCAGCCATGATACAGGGAGCTATGGCTACACCTTC. Translation gives CASSHDTGSYGYTF.